This entry lists 27 T cell receptor beta chains sequenced from one sample in a study of patients and donors after allogeneic stem cell transplantation. TCRdb called the RT-PCR reads again in MiXCR, with one record for every CDR3 protein. The sample records about 410,000 distinct CDR3 sequences, 16% being singletons. The source material was blood, either unsorted or a sorted T cell fraction (not recorded which). Every receptor here comes from a human donor who was either an allogeneic HSCT recipient or a stem cell or donor lymphocyte infusion donor (not recorded which). It is not recorded whose cells these are; they may come from a transplant donor.

The chain employs TRBV4-3 and TRBJ2-2; D is undetermined. Germline lookup yields CDR1 LGHNA and CDR2 YSLEER. V lost 4 bases and J 7 bases, leaving 16 bases between the germline ends. The CDR3 consists of 15 residues. In DNA, the CDR3 is TGCGCCAGCAGCCTGTCCCGCCGTGGGTTCGGGGAGCTGTTTTTT. Its protein is CASSLSRRGFGELFF.

The chain has TRBV25-1 and TRBJ2-3; 10 positions agree with TRBD1. V dropped 7 bases and J dropped 0; count of bases not matched to a gene: 4. Germline V gene lookup returns CDR1 MGHDK and CDR2 SYGVNS. The CDR3 totals 15 residues. The CDR3 coding sequence is TGTGCCAGCACTCCGGGACAGGGGAGCACAGATACGCAGTATTTT. Its protein is CASTPGQGSTDTQYF. The whole variable domain, remainder taken from reference TRBV25-1 and TRBJ2-3, is EADIYQTPRYLVIGTGKKITLECSQTMGHDKMYWYQQDPGMELHLIHYSYGVNSTEKGDLSSESTVSRIRTEHFPLTLESARPSHTSQYLCASTPGQGSTDTQYFGPGTRLTVL.

This clonotype has ten or more counts. V is TRBV12-3 or TRBV12-4 and J is TRBJ1-1, with unresolved D. The CDR3 has 12 amino acids. Trimming stripped 3 bases from V and 10 bases from J, with 12 bases between. CDR3 in DNA: TGTGCCAGCAGTTTGCTCCGCCCCGGAGCTTTCTTT. As protein: CASSLLRPGAFF.

The genes are TRBV29-1 and TRBJ2-2; D unresolved. CDR1 and CDR2 from the germline V gene are SQVTM and ANQGSEA. CDR3 length equals 11 residues. Trimming removed 4 bases from V and 5 bases from J, with 5 bases in between. CDR3 sequence: CSVVGTGELFF. The CDR3 DNA reads as TGCAGCGTTGTTGGGACCGGGGAGCTGTTTTTT.

This clonotype was detected ten times or more. This chain joins TRBV29-1 and TRBJ2-7; no definite D call. Between the trimmed V and J ends, which lost 6 bases and 3 bases, there was a span of 12 bases. This CDR3 has 12 residues. The germline V gene has CDR1 SQVTM and CDR2 ANQGSEA. CDR3 in DNA: TGCAGCGTGGGTCTCCCTGACTACGAGCAGTACTTC. Translating gives CSVGLPDYEQYF.

This clonotype was observed many times. The genes are TRBV4-1 and TRBJ1-1; unclear D gene. The CDR3 consists of 15 residues. V lost 4 bases to trimming and J lost 6 bases, with 18 bases between them. Germline CDR1 MGHRA, CDR2 YSYEKL. DNA for the CDR3: TGCGCCAGCAGCCTAGACCAGTTTCGTAATTCTGAAGCTTTCTTT. This translates into CASSLDQFRNSEAFF.

V and J are TRBV12-5 and TRBJ1-1; the D is unclear. Per germline, CDR1 LGHNT and CDR2 FRNRAP. The CDR3 totals 16 residues. The ends were cut back, 1 base at V and 8 bases at J, with 20 bases in the middle. The CDR3 nucleotides read TGTGCTAGTGGTTTGGGTTGGGGATCCCCGAGTAGGGAAGCTTTCTTT. Its protein product is CASGLGWGSPSREAFF.

The chain is built from TRBV27 and TRBJ2-5; 7 bases match TRBD2. V dropped 3 bases and J dropped 3; count of bases not matched to a gene: 13. This CDR3 is 17 amino acids long. The germline V gene has CDR1 MNHEY and CDR2 SMNVEV (reference sequence). The CDR3 protein is CASSFLGRGRREETQYF. CDR3 DNA sequence: TGTGCCAGCAGTTTCTTAGGGCGGGGGAGGCGAGAAGAGACCCAGTACTTC.

The genes are TRBV24-1 and TRBJ2-4; D gene unclear. This CDR3 region has 11 residues. With 0 bases removed from V and 7 bases from J, the gap between germline ends came to 0 bases. Germline V gene lookup returns CDR1 KGHDR and CDR2 SFDVKD. The DNA of the CDR3 is TGTGCCACCAGTGATTTGAACATTCAGTACTTC. This encodes CATSDLNIQYF.

This clonotype appeared a few times. V and J are TRBV7-9 and TRBJ2-3; TRBD2 matches 7 bases. V shed 3 bases and J 9 bases; nucleotides not matched to a gene: 12. This CDR3 region has 15 residues. Germline V gene lookup returns CDR1 SEHNR and CDR2 FQNEAQ (reference sequence). The CDR3 coding sequence is TGTGCCAGCAGCTTCCAGACTAGCTCCCAGTACACGCAGTATTTT. It codes for CASSFQTSSQYTQYF.

This chain connects TRBV5-5 to TRBJ2-1; D is unclear. V gave up 2 bases and J gave up 6 bases, with 6 bases separating them. Germline CDR1 SGHKS, CDR2 YYEKEE (reference sequence). CDR3 length: 12 residues. The CDR3: CASSFPLNEQFF. In DNA form, the CDR3 reads TGTGCCAGCAGCTTTCCCCTCAATGAGCAGTTCTTC.

This clonotype has just a few counts. The gene calls are TRBV6-1 and TRBJ2-3; TRBD2 agrees at 12 bases. V gave up 6 bases and J gave up 2 bases; unmatched junction bases: 6. The CDR3 covers 16 residues. Germline CDR1 reads MNHNS; CDR2 reads SASEGT. In nucleotides, the CDR3 is TGTGCCAGCAGAACCACTAGCGGGAGGCACACAGATACGCAGTATTTT. This translates into CASRTTSGRHTDTQYF.

This clonotype was found a few times. The V gene is TRBV20-1, the J gene TRBJ1-1, with D possibly being TRBD1 (5 bases). The CDR3 has 14 residues. The V gene's germline CDR1 is DFQATT and CDR2 SNEGSKA (reference sequence). V was clipped by 0 bases and J by 8 bases, with 16 bases between them. The CDR3 nucleotides read TGCAGTGCTAGAGATCCCGGGGGACCATTAGAAGCTTTCTTT. Encoded protein: CSARDPGGPLEAFF.

The J gene is TRBJ2-5, the V gene TRBV11-2; D is perhaps TRBD1 (6 bases). This CDR3 region has 17 residues. V was shortened by 0 bases and J by 2 bases, with 16 bases between the two germline ends. CDR1 and CDR2 from the germline V gene are SGHAT and FQNNGV. The CDR3 DNA sequence: TGTGCCAGCAGCTTAGATCCCTTGGTCGGACAGCAAGAGACCCAGTACTTC. Translation gives CASSLDPLVGQQETQYF. The variable domain in full, with the rest retrieved from reference TRBV11-2 and TRBJ2-5, is EAGVAQSPRYKIIEKRQSVAFWCNPISGHATLYWYQQILGQGPKLLIQFQNNGVVDDSQLPKDRFSAERLKGVDSTLKIQPAKLEDSAVYLCASSLDPLVGQQETQYFGPGTRLLVL.

This clonotype was observed many times. This sequence joins TRBV12-3 or TRBV12-4 and TRBJ2-7; possible D gene TRBD2, 5 bases. V was shortened by 6 bases and J by 3 bases, with 12 bases between the two germline ends. CDR3 length: 13 residues. In DNA form, the CDR3 reads TGTGCCAGCAGAGATGGAGGTGACTACGAGCAGTACTTC. Amino acids: CASRDGGDYEQYF.

This clonotype was seen only a few times. The V gene is TRBV7-2, the J gene TRBJ2-5, with D uncertain. Germline assignment: CDR1 SGHTA and CDR2 FQGNSA. Trimming cost V 5 bases and J 12 bases, with 16 bases left between them. The CDR3 consists of 12 residues. CDR3 residues: CASSPNPPHKYF. CDR3 coding DNA: TGTGCCAGCAGCCCAAATCCCCCTCATAAGTACTTC.

The chain has TRBV10-3 and TRBJ2-7, with 11 positions matching TRBD2. In germline, CDR1 is ENHRY, CDR2 SYGVKD. CDR3 length: 15 amino acids. V shed 8 bases and J 6 bases; nucleotides not matched to a gene: 12. The DNA of the CDR3 is TGTGCCATCCAAGACACCGGGACTAGCGGTGGCGAGCAGTACTTC. Translation gives CAIQDTGTSGGEQYF.

This chain uses TRBV28 with TRBJ2-3; D is undetermined. Trimming stripped 6 bases from V and 2 bases from J, with 9 bases between. CDR1 MDHEN and CDR2 SYDVKM come from the germline V gene. The CDR3 consists of 13 residues. CDR3 bases: TGTGCCAGCAGCTCCGTGCCCACAGATACGCAGTATTTT. Its protein product is CASSSVPTDTQYF.

The chain links TRBV4-2 to TRBJ1-1, with a tentative D call TRBD1 (6 bases). The V and J ends lost 3 bases and 4 bases respectively, with 15 bases between them. CDR3 size: 15 residues. Germline V gives CDR1 LGHNA, CDR2 YNFKEQ. This CDR3 is CASSHQQGRSTEAFF. In nucleotides, the CDR3 is TGTGCCAGCAGCCACCAACAGGGTAGGAGCACTGAAGCTTTCTTT.

This clonotype has at least ten counts. The chain recombines TRBV3-1 with TRBJ2-7; TRBD2 matches 10 bases. Per germline, CDR1 LGHDT and CDR2 YNNKEL (reference sequence). The ends lost 7 bases at V and 0 bases at J; junction bases unmatched: 9. The CDR3 has 16 amino acids. DNA for the CDR3: TGTGCCAGCACGAATAGCGGGGGGATGAGCTCCTACGAGCAGTACTTC. Translated: CASTNSGGMSSYEQYF.

This chain links TRBV7-2 with TRBJ2-3; D uncertain. With 1 base removed from V and 6 bases from J, the gap between germline ends came to 20 bases. The germline V gene has CDR1 SGHTA and CDR2 FQGNSA. The CDR3 contains 17 residues. CDR3 sequence: CASSLGRVATLSDTQYF. Written as DNA, the CDR3 is TGTGCCAGCAGCTTAGGTCGGGTGGCCACATTATCGGATACGCAGTATTTT.

The chain carries TRBV30 and TRBJ2-7; D ambiguous. CDR1 is GTSNPN, CDR2 SVGIG, per germline (reference sequence). The CDR3 covers 11 residues. V shed 0 bases and J shed 6 bases, with 6 bases lying between them. CDR3 DNA: TGTGCCTGGAGTGTAGCAACCGAGCAGTACTTC. It is translated as CAWSVATEQYF.

This clonotype was found a few times. The chain is built from TRBV3-1 and TRBJ2-5; D call uncertain. The germline gives CDR1 LGHDT, CDR2 YNNKEL (reference sequence). There are 11 residues in the CDR3. V lost 3 bases and J lost 10, with 9 bases in between. The CDR3 DNA follows: TGTGCCAGCAGCCATTTAGGAAACCAGTACTTC. This encodes CASSHLGNQYF.

This clonotype was counted a few times. V usage is TRBV11-2 and J usage is TRBJ2-5; no reliable D call. CDR3 size: 14 residues. The germline CDR1 and CDR2 sequences are SGHAT and FQNNGV. V lost 0 bases and J lost 0, with 5 bases in between. The CDR3 DNA reads TGTGCCAGCAGCTTAGATGCCAACCAAGAGACCCAGTACTTC. It is translated as CASSLDANQETQYF.

The chain has TRBV14 and TRBJ2-7; D is ambiguous. The CDR3 has 11 residues. V was pared by 3 bases and J by 6 bases, with 6 bases between. The germline V gene has CDR1 SGHDN and CDR2 FVKESK. CDR3 protein: CASSHTTEQYF. The CDR3 DNA follows: TGTGCCAGCAGCCACACTACCGAGCAGTACTTC.

The chain recombines TRBV6-1 with TRBJ2-7, with D perhaps matching TRBD2 (5 bases). Germline loops: CDR1 MNHNS, CDR2 SASEGT. V lost 6 bases and J 6 bases, leaving 21 bases between the germline ends. The CDR3 runs to 15 residues. CDR3 region: CASSSGPGRGFEQYF. CDR3 coding DNA: TGTGCCAGCAGCTCCGGCCCGGGGAGAGGGTTCGAGCAGTACTTC.

The rearrangement joins TRBV11-1 to TRBJ2-1; D might be TRBD1 or TRBD2, each matching 5 bases. V lost 3 bases to trimming and J lost 6 bases, with 15 bases between them. Germline assignment: CDR1 SGHAT and CDR2 FQDESV (reference sequence). This CDR3 is 15 amino acids long. The CDR3 coding sequence is TGTGCCAGCAGCTTGATGGGCCCGGGGCGCAATGAGCAGTTCTTC. Residues: CASSLMGPGRNEQFF.